The next 18 T cell receptor beta chains were all read from a single sample in a study of blood T cells in healthy people across ages. Then a second PCR, running roughly 7 to 12 cycles, was carried out with a sample-barcoded 5' primer and a J-beta primer mix. TCRdb re-called the 5' RACE reads with MiXCR, one entry per CDR3 protein. The table lists around 600,000 distinct CDR3 sequences, roughly 48% of them singletons. The sequenced material came from blood. All receptors come from an elderly man in good health.

This clonotype has a handful of counts. The V call is TRBV6-2 or TRBV6-3, the J call TRBJ2-1; TRBD1 aligns across 9 bases. Per the germline V gene, CDR1 is MNHEY and CDR2 is SVGEGT. Germline trimming cut 6 bases from V and 3 bases from J; bases unmatched to any gene: 6. The CDR3 runs 15 residues. Here the CDR3 DNA reads TGTGCCAGCAGCACCGACAGGGGGGTCTACAATGAGCAGTTCTTC. Encoded protein: CASSTDRGVYNEQFF.

This clonotype was observed a few times. The CDR3 loop reads CASSFTAEGGQPQHF. DNA of the CDR3: TGTGCCAGCAGCTTCACCGCGGAAGGGGGTCAGCCCCAGCATTTT. The rearrangement joins TRBV7-9 to TRBJ1-5; D is perhaps TRBD1 (6 bases). Germline-derived CDR1 and CDR2 are SEHNR and FQNEAQ (reference sequence). This CDR3 has 15 amino acids. Trimming left V 3 bases short and J 6 bases short, with 15 bases between. The full variable domain, its missing parts supplied by reference TRBV7-9 and TRBJ1-5, is DTGVSQNPRHKITKRGQNVTFRCDPISEHNRLYWYRQTLGQGPEFLTYFQNEAQLEKSRLLSDRFSAERPKGSFSTLEIQRTEQGDSAMYLCASSFTAEGGQPQHFGDGTRLSIL.

This clonotype occurred many times. The rearrangement uses TRBV7-2 and TRBJ2-1; TRBD2 matches at 11 bases. CDR3 length: 15 amino acids. Trimming cost V 5 bases and J 8 bases; bases outside gene matches: 8. Germline CDR1 is SGHTA and CDR2 is FQGNSA. The CDR3 DNA reads TGTGCCAGCAGCACTCGGACTAGCGGGTGGTATGAGCAGTTCTTC. It encodes CASSTRTSGWYEQFF.

The rearrangement links TRBV9 to TRBJ2-3; 7 bases fit TRBD2. V gave up 5 bases and J gave up 6 bases; unmatched junction bases: 6. CDR1 and CDR2 (germline): SGDLS, YYNGEE. CDR3 length equals 13 residues. The DNA of the CDR3 is TGTGCCAGCAGGAGCGGGGAGAGGGATACGCAGTATTTT. Protein product: CASRSGERDTQYF.

As for this clonotype: It may be a read error: a sequence one base away is much more abundant. This sequence joins TRBV7-9 and TRBJ2-7, with TRBD1 identical over 10 bases. CDR1 is SEHNR and CDR2 is FQNEAQ in the germline V gene (reference sequence). The CDR3 covers 18 residues. CDR3 bases: TGTGCCAGCGGCTTAGTTCAGACGGGACAGGGGTTTTCCTACGAGCAGTACTTC. The encoded protein is CASGLVQTGQGFSYEQYF.

V and J are TRBV7-3 and TRBJ2-1; 8 bases line up with TRBD2. CDR1 and CDR2 from the germline V gene are SGHTA and FQGTGA. The CDR3 covers 15 residues. Unmatched junction bases numbered 6, after V lost 2 bases and J lost 6 bases. Written as DNA, the CDR3 is TGTGCCAGCAGCTTAGAAGGACTAGCCTCCAATGAGCAGTTCTTC. This encodes CASSLEGLASNEQFF.

This chain connects TRBV18 to TRBJ1-5; TRBD1 might be the D (5 bases). This CDR3 is built from 15 residues. With 4 bases removed from V and 0 bases from J, the gap between germline ends came to 10 bases. Germline assignment: CDR1 KGHSH and CDR2 LQKENI. The CDR3 spells CASSLGVDSNQPQHF. CDR3 sequence (DNA): TGTGCCAGCTCACTAGGGGTCGATAGCAATCAGCCCCAGCATTTT.

This clonotype was detected only once. The chain combines TRBV28 with TRBJ2-7; 9 bases line up with TRBD2. The CDR3 has 16 amino acids. Trimming removed 6 bases from V and 1 base from J; junction bases left unmatched: 10. Germline-derived CDR1 and CDR2 are MDHEN and SYDVKM. This chain's CDR3 is CASSATGLAWSYEQYF. The CDR3 coding sequence is TGTGCCAGCAGCGCAACAGGACTAGCGTGGTCCTACGAGCAGTACTTC.

This chain connects TRBV12-3 or TRBV12-4 to TRBJ2-6; no reliable D call. The CDR3 has 16 residues. V was trimmed by 4 bases and J by 1 base, leaving 11 bases between them. The CDR3 loop is CASSSPWSSGANVLTF. CDR3 DNA: TGTGCCAGCAGTTCACCTTGGAGTTCTGGGGCCAACGTCCTGACTTTC.

This clonotype was seen a few times. The chain employs TRBV9 and TRBJ1-6, with 7 bases fitting TRBD1. CDR1 is SGDLS, CDR2 YYNGEE, per germline. This CDR3 comprises 13 residues. With V trimmed by 3 bases and J by 9 bases, 3 bases remained unmatched. DNA for the CDR3: TGTGCCAGCAGCGGGGACAGCGGTTCACCCCTCCACTTT. As protein: CASSGDSGSPLHF.

This clonotype came up a few times. This chain joins TRBV27 and TRBJ2-7; D is possibly TRBD1 (6 bases). The CDR3 loop spans 12 amino acids. CDR1 and CDR2 (germline): MNHEY, SMNVEV (reference sequence). Trimming left V 9 bases short and J 4 bases short, with 13 bases between. The CDR3 here is CARPGADYEQYF. The CDR3 DNA sequence: TGTGCCAGACCAGGGGCCGATTACGAGCAGTACTTC.

The CDR3 coding sequence is TGTGCCAGCAGCTCCGGTCCCGGGACAGGGGGCTACACCTTC. Its protein is CASSSGPGTGGYTF. V usage is TRBV7-2 and J usage is TRBJ1-2; 9 positions agree with TRBD1. Germline V gene sequence: CDR1 SGHTA, CDR2 FQGNSA. This CDR3 spans 14 amino acids. Trimming at V came to 4 bases and at J to 8 bases, leaving 8 bases not matched to a gene.

The chain has TRBV4-3 and TRBJ2-3; D perhaps matches TRBD1 (6 bases). CDR3 length: 17 residues. Germline values: CDR1 LGHNA, CDR2 YSLEER. The ends were cut back, 0 bases at V and 6 bases at J, with 19 bases in the middle. CDR3 DNA sequence: TGCGCCAGCAGCCAAGATTTGCAGGACAGACCCCTGGATACGCAGTATTTT. It translates to CASSQDLQDRPLDTQYF.

The genes are TRBV29-1 and TRBJ1-5; weak D call: TRBD1 (5 bases). Per the germline V gene, CDR1 is SQVTM and CDR2 is ANQGSEA. Between the trimmed V and J ends, which lost 7 bases and 5 bases, there was a span of 9 bases. The CDR3 is made up of 11 amino acids. CDR3 loop: CSAGDDQPQHF. The CDR3 DNA follows: TGCAGCGCTGGGGACGATCAGCCCCAGCATTTT.

The rearrangement uses TRBV4-2 and TRBJ2-7, with 11 positions matching TRBD1. The V and J ends lost 3 bases and 6 bases, in that order; junction bases with no gene match: 4. In germline, CDR1 is LGHNA, CDR2 YNFKEQ. The CDR3 loop spans 14 amino acids. CDR3 protein: CASSHGTGGSEQYF. The CDR3 coding sequence is TGTGCCAGCAGCCACGGGACAGGGGGTAGCGAGCAGTACTTC.

This clonotype was counted once. V gene TRBV12-3 or TRBV12-4 combines with J gene TRBJ2-1; no definite D call. CDR3 length equals 11 residues. V gave up 4 bases and J gave up 8 bases, with 6 bases separating them. The CDR3 nucleotides read TGTGCCAGCAGTTGGGCCCATGAGCAGTTCTTC. Protein sequence: CASSWAHEQFF.

The J gene is TRBJ2-1, the V gene TRBV12-5; TRBD2 might be the D (6 bases). This CDR3 region has 14 residues. The V end was cut by 6 bases, the J end by 7 bases, with 16 bases between. Germline CDR1 is LGHNT and CDR2 is FRNRAP. The CDR3 DNA follows: TGTGCTAGTGGCCCCTGGGGCGGGGAGAATGAGCAGTTCTTC. Translating gives CASGPWGGENEQFF.

This clonotype was detected only a few times. The J gene is TRBJ2-1, the V gene TRBV27, with 7 bases matching TRBD1. The length of the CDR3 is 16 residues. The germline V gene has CDR1 MNHEY and CDR2 SMNVEV (reference sequence). The V and J ends lost 7 bases and 0 bases, in that order; junction bases with no gene match: 9. The CDR3 spells CASKQGFYSSYNEQFF. CDR3 coding DNA: TGTGCCAGCAAACAGGGGTTCTACAGCTCCTACAATGAGCAGTTCTTC.